This TCR beta chain was documented in a study of OX40 agonist ivuxolimab in advanced cancers. The assay was immunoSEQ multiplex PCR, and TCRdb's table has in-frame clones only and misses some. The sample yields over 30,000 clones, about 90% seen once. The germline V gene has CDR1 SGHNT and CDR2 YENEEA. The V gene lost 5 bases and the J gene lost 2 bases, with 13 bases spanning the gap. This CDR3 contains 15 residues. Sequences were derived from CD4+ or CD8+ T cells sorted from blood, sampled in a trial of the OX40 agonist ivuxolimab. The source is an adult with an advanced solid tumor such as melanoma, head and neck, liver or kidney cancer. The J gene is TRBJ2-1, the V gene TRBV11-3; D is perhaps TRBD2 (6 bases). The CDR3 is CASSPRSGAYNEQFF. The CDR3 region has the DNA TGTGCCAGCAGCCCTCGATCGGGAGCCTACAATGAGCAGTTCTTC. The whole variable domain, filled in from reference TRBV11-3 and TRBJ2-1, reads EAGVVQSPRYKIIEKKQPVAFWCNPISGHNTLYWYLQNLGQGPELLIRYENEEAVDDSQLPKDRFSAERLKGVDSTLKIQPAELGDSAVYLCASSPRSGAYNEQFFGPGTRLTVL.